The 30 T cell receptor beta chains listed next were all sequenced from one sample in a study of beta chain features in type 1 diabetes. The study's findings and limits: The study found moderately but significantly shorter TCRB CDR3s in all four CD4+ subsets of Type 1 diabetes patients.

These receptors are not linked to any known antigen. Expressed TCRB transcripts got sequenced, as all isolated RNA was reverse transcribed. The assay was immunoSEQ multiplex PCR, and TCRdb's table has in-frame clones only and misses some. The sample includes about 23,000 clones, roughly two thirds seen only once; the top ten take 4.2%. The sequenced material came from Tregs from blood. The receptors were gathered from a young man with type 1 diabetes.

This rearrangement joins TRBV2 to TRBJ2-6; D is unclear. Germline CDR1 is SNHLY and CDR2 is FYNNEI. The CDR3 totals 13 residues. Trimming took 3 bases from V and 8 from J, leaving 8 bases between them. The CDR3 sequence: CASSDSRTNVLTF. In DNA form, the CDR3 reads TGTGCCAGCAGTGATAGCCGGACCAACGTCCTGACTTTC. Drawing the rest from reference TRBV2 and TRBJ2-6, the complete variable domain is EPEVTQTPSHQVTQMGQEVILRCVPISNHLYFYWYRQILGQKVEFLVSFYNNEISEKSEIFDDQFSVERPDGSNFTLKIRSTKLEDSAMYFCASSDSRTNVLTFGAGSRLTVL.

V and J are TRBV5-5 and TRBJ2-7; D gene ambiguous. This CDR3 is 14 amino acids long. CDR1 is SGHKS and CDR2 is YYEKEE in the germline V gene (reference sequence). V lost 5 bases and J 0 bases, leaving 12 bases between the germline ends. The CDR3 protein is CASRTPGSSYEQYF. CDR3 coding DNA: TGTGCCAGCAGGACACCAGGTTCCTCCTACGAGCAGTACTTC. Full variable domain (remainder filled in from reference TRBV5-5 and TRBJ2-7): DAGVTQSPTHLIKTRGQQVTLRCSPISGHKSVSWYQQVLGQGPQFIFQYYEKEERGRGNFPDRFSARQFPNYSSELNVNALLLGDSALYLCASRTPGSSYEQYFGPGTRLTVT.

The genes are TRBV10-3 and TRBJ2-5, with TRBD2 matching over 7 bases. V lost 6 bases and J lost 2; bases outside the gene matches: 0. Germline loops: CDR1 ENHRY, CDR2 SYGVKD. The CDR3 totals 12 residues. The CDR3 protein is CAISGGQETQYF. The CDR3 DNA reads as TGTGCCATCAGCGGGGGGCAAGAGACCCAGTACTTC.

V gene TRBV27 combines with J gene TRBJ1-6, with D unresolved. This CDR3 has 16 amino acids. CDR1 and CDR2 (germline): MNHEY, SMNVEV (reference sequence). V gave up 5 bases and J gave up 1 base, with 12 bases separating them. Written as DNA, the CDR3 is TGTGCCAGCAGTCTCGCTACCGGGTCCTATAATTCACCCCTCCACTTT. Protein: CASSLATGSYNSPLHF.

The V call is TRBV18, the J call TRBJ2-3, with 13 positions matching TRBD2. Germline CDR1 is KGHSH and CDR2 is LQKENI. The CDR3 runs to 17 residues. The V segment lost 2 bases and the J segment 4 bases; nucleotides outside the gene matches: 6. CDR3 nucleotide sequence: TGTGCCAGCTCACCAGTCGAACTAGCGGGAGGGTCAGATACGCAGTATTTT. This translates into CASSPVELAGGSDTQYF.

CDR3 in DNA: TGTGCCAGCAGCCCGACAGGCAATCAGCCCCAGCATTTT. Its translation: CASSPTGNQPQHF. The gene calls are TRBV7-2 and TRBJ1-5; D is possibly TRBD1 (5 bases). Germline V CDR1 and CDR2: SGHTA, FQGNSA. V lost 5 bases and J lost 2, with 7 bases in between. The CDR3 sequence is 13 residues long.

This rearrangement joins TRBV29-1 to TRBJ1-2, with D perhaps TRBD1 (6 bases). Trimming took off 1 base at V and 8 bases at J, with 11 bases between the two ends. Germline V lookup: CDR1 SQVTM, CDR2 ANQGSEA. The length of the CDR3 is 12 residues. The CDR3 DNA follows: TGCAGCGTTGAAGTACAGGGCCTAGGCTACACCTTC. It encodes CSVEVQGLGYTF. Full variable domain (remainder filled in from reference TRBV29-1 and TRBJ1-2): SAVISQKPSRDICQRGTSLTIQCQVDSQVTMMFWYRQQPGQSLTLIATANQGSEATYESGFVIDKFPISRPNLTFSTLTVSNMSPEDSSIYLCSVEVQGLGYTFGSGTRLTVV.

V is TRBV7-9 and J is TRBJ1-5; a possible D gene is TRBD1 (5 bases). Deletions cut 5 bases from V and 5 bases from J, with 10 bases between. The CDR3 extends over 13 amino acids. The germline gives CDR1 SEHNR, CDR2 FQNEAQ (reference sequence). The DNA for the CDR3 is TGTGCCAGCAGCGGGGCCAGGGATCAGCCCCAGCATTTT. Its protein product is CASSGARDQPQHF.

J is TRBJ1-5 and V is TRBV6-1; D may be TRBD1 (5 bases). The V and J ends lost 4 bases and 2 bases respectively, with 9 bases between them. This CDR3 region has 14 residues. Germline V CDR1 and CDR2: MNHNS, SASEGT. CDR3 sequence reads: CASSVRGGNQPQHF. The DNA for the CDR3 is TGTGCCAGCAGTGTTAGGGGCGGCAATCAGCCCCAGCATTTT.

The chain employs TRBV10-2 and TRBJ2-1, with 12 bases lining up with TRBD2. Germline values: CDR1 WSHSY, CDR2 SAAADI. This CDR3 is 17 amino acids long. V lost 7 bases to trimming and J lost 4 bases; unmatched junction nucleotides: 11. In DNA form, the CDR3 reads TGCGCCAGCACCCGAGCTAGCGGGAGGGGAAGATACAATGAGCAGTTCTTC. Residues: CASTRASGRGRYNEQFF.

This clone has a handful of counts. V usage is TRBV14 and J usage is TRBJ2-1; 9 bases align to TRBD2. The CDR3 has 15 amino acids. Germline-derived CDR1 and CDR2 are SGHDN and FVKESK. The V gene end was trimmed by 6 bases and the J gene end by 10 bases; junction bases not matched to a gene: 13. The CDR3 DNA is TGTGCCAGCAGAGCGATGCCACGACTAGCGGACGAGCAGTTCTTC. This gives the protein CASRAMPRLADEQFF.

This chain links TRBV5-6 with TRBJ1-6; no reliable D call. V was trimmed by 2 bases and J by 7 bases, leaving 10 bases between them. Germline loops: CDR1 SGHDT, CDR2 YYEEEE. The CDR3 is made up of 14 amino acids. CDR3 DNA sequence: TGTGCCAGCAGCTTTCGAGGAGTGAATTCACCCCTCCACTTT. Translating gives CASSFRGVNSPLHF.

The chain recombines TRBV5-1 with TRBJ2-3; a weak D match, TRBD2 (7 bases). In germline, CDR1 is SGHRS, CDR2 YFSETQ. V lost 0 bases, J lost 3 bases, and 14 bases lay in between. This CDR3 has 16 amino acids. CDR3 region: CASSLVRGAETDTQYF. The DNA for the CDR3 is TGCGCCAGCAGCTTGGTTCGGGGGGCCGAAACAGATACGCAGTATTTT. The variable domain in full, completed from reference TRBV5-1 and TRBJ2-3, reads KAGVTQTPRYLIKTRGQQVTLSCSPISGHRSVSWYQQTPGQGLQFLFEYFSETQRNKGNFPGRFSGRQFSNSRSEMNVSTLELGDSALYLCASSLVRGAETDTQYFGPGTRLTVL.

The chain couples TRBV9 to TRBJ2-3, with D possibly being TRBD2 (5 bases). Germline-derived CDR1 and CDR2 are SGDLS and YYNGEE. Deletions cut 3 bases from V and 6 bases from J, with 5 bases between. CDR3 size: 11 residues. CDR3 DNA: TGTGCCAGCAGCGCGGGGGATACGCAGTATTTT. Translating it yields CASSAGDTQYF.

This clone occurred once. This chain uses TRBV7-9 with TRBJ2-7; tentatively, D is TRBD2 (5 bases). The CDR3 extends over 14 amino acids. Germline V gives CDR1 SEHNR, CDR2 FQNEAQ (reference sequence). V was cut by 5 bases and J by 7 bases, with 18 bases left in between. For the CDR3, the DNA is TGTGCCAGCAGCCACTCCATGCGGGTCTGGGAGCAGTACTTC. Translating gives CASSHSMRVWEQYF.

This rearrangement joins TRBV18 to TRBJ1-2; perhaps TRBD1 as D (5 bases). This CDR3 is built from 14 residues. V shed 1 base and J shed 2 bases, with 8 bases lying between them. The germline CDR1 and CDR2 sequences are KGHSH and LQKENI. The CDR3 DNA is TGTGCCAGCTCACCACTTACAGGAAACTATGGCTACACCTTC. Protein: CASSPLTGNYGYTF.

The chain joins TRBV30 to TRBJ2-1; possible D gene TRBD2, 6 bases. V lost 0 bases, J lost 4 bases, and 13 bases lay in between. Germline CDR1 and CDR2: GTSNPN and SVGIG (reference sequence). CDR3 length equals 15 residues. CDR3 DNA: TGTGCCTGGAGTGTAGGAGTAGCGGCTTACAATGAGCAGTTCTTC. Translated, it gives CAWSVGVAAYNEQFF. Full variable domain (rest looked up from reference TRBV30 and TRBJ2-1): SQTIHQWPATLVQPVGSPLSLECTVEGTSNPNLYWYRQAAGRGLQLLFYSVGIGQISSEVPQNLSASRPQDRQFILSSKKLLLSDSGFYLCAWSVGVAAYNEQFFGPGTRLTVL.

V is TRBV5-6 and J is TRBJ1-1, with TRBD1 matching over 9 bases. CDR1 is SGHDT and CDR2 is YYEEEE in the germline V gene. V lost 2 bases and J lost 1; bases outside the gene matches: 3. This CDR3 contains 15 residues. The CDR3 here is CASSLLDRGNTEAFF. The CDR3 nucleotides read TGTGCCAGCAGCTTACTGGACAGGGGGAACACTGAAGCTTTCTTT.

The V gene is TRBV9, the J gene TRBJ1-2, with D perhaps matching TRBD1 (6 bases). V gave up 0 bases and J gave up 8 bases, with 17 bases separating them. The CDR3 has 15 residues. The V gene's germline CDR1 is SGDLS and CDR2 YYNGEE. The CDR3: CASSVDLDSALGYTF. As DNA, the CDR3 is TGTGCCAGCAGCGTAGATCTGGACAGCGCTCTGGGCTACACCTTC.

The chain carries TRBV2 and TRBJ2-1; 9 nucleotides match TRBD1. CDR3 length: 15 residues. Per the germline V gene, CDR1 is SNHLY and CDR2 is FYNNEI. V shed 6 bases and J 3 bases; nucleotides not matched to a gene: 6. The CDR3 DNA follows: TGTGCCAGCAGGCAAGGACAGGGGTTCTACAATGAGCAGTTCTTC. Translated: CASRQGQGFYNEQFF.

The V call is TRBV28, the J call TRBJ2-1; TRBD2 might be the D (5 bases). The CDR3 length is 14 residues. From germline, CDR1 is MDHEN and CDR2 SYDVKM. V dropped 10 bases and J dropped 0 bases, with 13 bases sitting between them. DNA of the CDR3: TGTGCCACCCTTAGCGAGAGCTCCTACAATGAGCAGTTCTTC. Protein sequence: CATLSESSYNEQFF.

CDR3 sequence reads: CASSLWTGGITEAFF. CDR3 DNA: TGTGCCAGTAGTCTCTGGACAGGGGGGATCACTGAAGCTTTCTTT. The chain employs TRBV19 and TRBJ1-1, with 10 bases that match TRBD1. V lost 5 bases and J lost 4; bases outside the gene matches: 7. Germline V lookup: CDR1 LNHDA, CDR2 SQIVND (reference sequence). CDR3 length: 15 residues.

The chain combines TRBV11-3 with TRBJ1-1; unclear D gene. Deletions cut 6 bases from V and 5 bases from J, with 13 bases between. The germline CDR1 and CDR2 sequences are SGHNT and YENEEA. The CDR3 sequence is 13 residues long. The CDR3 is CASSFSRGTEAFF. CDR3 sequence (DNA): TGTGCCAGCAGTTTCAGCCGCGGGACTGAAGCTTTCTTT. Full variable domain (outside the CDR3, taken from reference TRBV11-3 and TRBJ1-1): EAGVVQSPRYKIIEKKQPVAFWCNPISGHNTLYWYLQNLGQGPELLIRYENEEAVDDSQLPKDRFSAERLKGVDSTLKIQPAELGDSAVYLCASSFSRGTEAFFGQGTRLTVV.

The chain recombines TRBV28 with TRBJ1-5; D gene ambiguous. Germline assignment: CDR1 MDHEN and CDR2 SYDVKM. This CDR3 comprises 15 residues. Deletions cut 5 bases from V and 2 bases from J, with 13 bases between. The CDR3 DNA follows: TGTGCCAGCAGTAGCCAACCAACCGGCAATCAGCCCCAGCATTTT. Protein product: CASSSQPTGNQPQHF.

This chain joins TRBV5-1 and TRBJ2-1; D gene unclear. V was cut by 6 bases and J by 0 bases, with 13 bases left in between. Germline-derived CDR1 and CDR2 are SGHRS and YFSETQ. This CDR3 is 15 amino acids long. The CDR3 loop reads CASTGGTSSYNEQFF. The CDR3 DNA follows: TGCGCCAGCACTGGCGGTACCAGCTCCTACAATGAGCAGTTCTTC.

V gene TRBV5-1 combines with J gene TRBJ2-5, with 10 bases matching TRBD2. Unmatched junction bases numbered 4, after V lost 7 bases and J lost 1 base. Germline values: CDR1 SGHRS, CDR2 YFSETQ. The CDR3 sequence is 14 residues long. Here the CDR3 DNA reads TGCGCCAGCGAAAGCGGGGGGGCCCAAGAGACCCAGTACTTC. Translating it yields CASESGGAQETQYF.

The rearrangement joins TRBV7-2 to TRBJ1-2; 10 nucleotides align to TRBD1. In germline, CDR1 is SGHTA, CDR2 FQGNSA. CDR3 length equals 13 residues. Trimming took 5 bases from V and 3 from J; bases not matched to a gene: 0. CDR3 loop: CASSGQGDYGYTF. The CDR3 DNA reads as TGTGCCAGCAGCGGACAGGGGGACTATGGCTACACCTTC.

The CDR3 sequence: CASSLVKAGLGGELFF. CDR3 coding DNA: TGTGCCAGCAGTCTTGTGAAAGCGGGGCTCGGCGGGGAGCTGTTTTTT. The chain couples TRBV4-2 to TRBJ2-2; 7 bases are shared with TRBD2. Germline trimming cut 6 bases from V and 7 bases from J; bases unmatched to any gene: 14. Germline V gene lookup returns CDR1 LGHNA and CDR2 YNFKEQ. The CDR3 has 16 amino acids.

A single count supports this clone. The identical CDR3 is also encoded by other nucleotide sequences in the sample. The chain has TRBV5-1 and TRBJ2-3, with 11 bases lining up with TRBD2. The CDR3 totals 16 residues. V lost 5 bases and J lost 2; bases outside the gene matches: 7. Germline CDR1 SGHRS, CDR2 YFSETQ. For the CDR3, the DNA is TGCGCCAGCAGTGCAAGACTAGCGGGGTCCACAGATACGCAGTATTTT. It encodes CASSARLAGSTDTQYF.

V and J are TRBV5-6 and TRBJ2-3; D possibly corresponds to TRBD1 (6 bases). Deletions cut 2 bases from V and 0 bases from J, with 10 bases between. The CDR3 is made up of 15 amino acids. Germline CDR1 and CDR2: SGHDT and YYEEEE. The CDR3 is CASSFLGASTDTQYF. The DNA of the CDR3 is TGTGCCAGCAGCTTCTTGGGGGCCAGCACAGATACGCAGTATTTT.